The T cell receptor (beta chain) described here comes from a study of cytomegalovirus exposure and HLA in healthy donors. The PCR had 60 Vbeta and 13 Jbeta primers. Profiled with immunoSEQ multiplex PCR; TCRdb holds only in-frame clones, not every one. The data hold 150,000 to 200,000 clones, with 84% observed a single time. Source material: PBMCs. This clonotype was sampled from a man between 18 and 29 years old in good health and CMV-seronegative.

DNA for the CDR3: TGTGCCACCAGCAGAGACCCGGGATCAACCTACGAGCAGTACTTC. Protein sequence: CATSRDPGSTYEQYF. The gene calls are TRBV15 and TRBJ2-7; possible D gene TRBD2, 5 bases. Germline V gene lookup returns CDR1 LNHNV and CDR2 YYDKDF (reference sequence). This CDR3 spans 15 amino acids. Trimming shortened V by 0 bases and J by 2 bases, and 11 bases separated the two germline ends.